Listed here is a single T cell receptor beta chain. Sequenced by immunoSEQ multiplex PCR; TCRdb stores in-frame clones only, minus some. Of 40,000 or so clones in the sample, approximately 90% were seen once. Germline-derived CDR1 and CDR2 are GTSNPN and SVGIG (reference sequence). The CDR3 runs 14 residues. With 3 bases removed from V and 4 bases from J, the gap between germline ends came to 15 bases. This sample is drawn from a study of control samples from healthy donors and cancer patients. The specimen was PBMCs. This rearrangement joins TRBV30 to TRBJ1-1, with D possibly matching TRBD1 (6 bases). The sequence was obtained from a woman aged 35 to 49 with head and neck cancer. CDR3: CAWRGSGDPTEAFF. The CDR3 DNA reads as TGTGCCTGGAGGGGGTCAGGGGATCCCACTGAAGCTTTCTTT.